This TCR beta chain emerged from a study of T cells expressing NK-cell markers. As regards this clonotype: Its antigen is not known.

A 5'RACE template switching approach incorporating UMIs was used to make TCR beta cDNA. TCRdb reprocessed the 5' RACE reads and keeps a single row for each CDR3 protein, giving no DNA. The sample yields about 390,000 distinct CDR3 sequences, of which the top ten take up around 10%. The germline CDR1 and CDR2 sequences are DFQATT and SNEGSKA (reference sequence). The CDR3 is 13 residues long. The study's findings and limits: Of CD8+ T cells, 1.0-7.0% belonged to dominant NKG2C+ clonotypes in five or six donors. There remained a lack of clarity about HCMV specificity of expanded NKG2C+ T cell clones.

This sequence originates from a woman aged 45-65 years in good health. The chain couples TRBV20-1 to TRBJ2-4; TCRdb's D call, TRBD1, is unchecked because there is no DNA. Sequences were obtained from blood T cells: a sorted CD56 or NKG2C T cell subset, CD4+ or CD8+ T cells, or bulk PBMC T cells (not recorded which). CDR3 region: CSASLGQQNIQYF.